Following are 31 T cell receptor beta chains from one sample sequenced in a study of blood T cell repertoires in COVID-19. TCRdb's copy holds only in-frame clones and misses some; the assay was immunoSEQ multiplex PCR. The sample gives over 450,000 clones, 89% of which show up once; roughly 0.92% is in the top ten. Specimen: peripheral blood. These TCRs come from a man aged 18 to 35 with COVID-19, enrolled during active disease.

The gene calls are TRBV5-1 and TRBJ2-1, with TRBD2 matching over 13 bases. This CDR3 contains 15 residues. Germline CDR1 reads SGHRS; CDR2 reads YFSETQ. Trimming at V came to 4 bases and at J to 5 bases, leaving 3 bases not matched to a gene. Here the CDR3 reads CASSGGLAGNNEQFF. CDR3 sequence (DNA): TGCGCCAGCAGCGGGGGACTAGCGGGGAACAATGAGCAGTTCTTC.

The rearrangement uses TRBV6-6 and TRBJ1-1; D is uncertain. The CDR3 runs 12 residues. Germline values: CDR1 MNHNY, CDR2 SVGAGI (reference sequence). The germline V and J ends were trimmed by 7 bases and 2 bases, with 8 bases remaining between them. The CDR3 is CASMRANTEAFF. CDR3 nucleotides: TGTGCCAGCATGAGGGCTAACACTGAAGCTTTCTTT.

This chain joins TRBV9 and TRBJ2-7; D ambiguous. Trimming took 0 bases from V and 6 from J, leaving 10 bases between them. The CDR3 consists of 13 residues. Germline loops: CDR1 SGDLS, CDR2 YYNGEE. The CDR3 loop is CASSVARAGEQYF. The CDR3 DNA reads TGTGCCAGCAGCGTAGCTCGCGCAGGCGAGCAGTACTTC.

The chain is built from TRBV4-2 and TRBJ2-7; a weak D match, TRBD1 (5 bases). The germline V gene encodes CDR1 LGHNA and CDR2 YNFKEQ. The ends were cut back, 4 bases at V and 5 bases at J, with 12 bases in the middle. This CDR3 is built from 13 residues. The CDR3 region is CASSPTIGDEQYF. In DNA, the CDR3 is TGTGCCAGCAGCCCAACGATAGGGGACGAGCAGTACTTC.

Remarks on this clone: Other DNA sequences of this sample code for an identical CDR3. This chain uses TRBV11-2 with TRBJ2-5, with D possibly being TRBD2 (5 bases). This CDR3 spans 13 amino acids. CDR1 is SGHAT, CDR2 FQNNGV, per germline. V lost 1 base and J lost 5, with 8 bases in between. Here the CDR3 reads CASSLGGVETQYF. The CDR3 DNA reads as TGTGCCAGCAGCTTAGGGGGAGTCGAGACCCAGTACTTC. Complete variable domain (other parts from reference TRBV11-2 and TRBJ2-5): EAGVAQSPRYKIIEKRQSVAFWCNPISGHATLYWYQQILGQGPKLLIQFQNNGVVDDSQLPKDRFSAERLKGVDSTLKIQPAKLEDSAVYLCASSLGGVETQYFGPGTRLLVL.

V and J are TRBV7-6 and TRBJ2-7; a weak D match, TRBD2 (5 bases). There are 13 residues in the CDR3. Germline CDR1 SGHVS, CDR2 FNYEAQ. Deletions cut 0 bases from V and 6 bases from J, with 9 bases between. The CDR3 is CASSLAVAGEQYF. CDR3 nucleotide sequence: TGTGCCAGCAGCTTAGCGGTGGCGGGCGAGCAGTACTTC.

DNA for the CDR3: TGTGCCAGCAGCGACCCGGGACTAGTCAATGAGCAGTTCTTC. Amino acid sequence: CASSDPGLVNEQFF. The rearrangement uses TRBV11-2 and TRBJ2-1, with 8 bases aligning to TRBD2. The CDR3 has 14 amino acids. With 5 bases clipped from V and 6 bases from J, the junction kept 6 bases outside the gene matches. Germline values: CDR1 SGHAT, CDR2 FQNNGV.

The chain couples TRBV7-8 to TRBJ2-3; D ambiguous. The CDR3 extends over 14 amino acids. CDR1 is SGHVS and CDR2 is FQNEAQ in the germline V gene. The V end lost 1 base, the J end lost 4 bases, and 9 bases lay between the germline ends. Here the CDR3 reads CASSLVLVPDTQYF. DNA of the CDR3: TGTGCCAGCAGCTTAGTTTTAGTCCCAGATACGCAGTATTTT.

This clone was observed once. This chain connects TRBV4-1 to TRBJ1-2; D perhaps matches TRBD1 (5 bases). Trimming removed 0 bases from V and 8 bases from J, with 13 bases in between. The CDR3 loop spans 14 amino acids. CDR1 and CDR2 from the germline V gene are MGHRA and YSYEKL. CDR3 region: CASSQEWSKGGYTF. The DNA for the CDR3 is TGCGCCAGCAGCCAAGAGTGGTCCAAGGGGGGCTACACCTTC.

The gene calls are TRBV5-8 and TRBJ2-1, with D perhaps matching TRBD2 (5 bases). In germline, CDR1 is SGHTS, CDR2 YDEGEE. The CDR3 loop spans 15 amino acids. The germline V and J ends were trimmed by 0 bases and 0 bases, with 7 bases remaining between them. CDR3 sequence: CASSLGLSSYNEQFF. CDR3 bases: TGTGCCAGCAGCTTGGGACTAAGCTCCTACAATGAGCAGTTCTTC.

V gene TRBV7-2 combines with J gene TRBJ2-2, with 8 bases aligning to TRBD2. Germline CDR1 is SGHTA and CDR2 is FQGNSA. CDR3 length equals 15 residues. Germline trimming cut 6 bases from V and 6 bases from J; bases unmatched to any gene: 9. The CDR3 sequence is CASRRSTSGAGELFF. Written as DNA, the CDR3 is TGTGCCAGCAGACGATCAACTAGCGGCGCCGGGGAGCTGTTTTTT. The full variable domain, completed using reference TRBV7-2 and TRBJ2-2, is GAGVSQSPSNKVTEKGKDVELRCDPISGHTALYWYRQSLGQGLEFLIYFQGNSAPDKSGLPSDRFSAERTGGSVSTLTIQRTQQEDSAVYLCASRRSTSGAGELFFGEGSRLTVL.

The rearrangement uses TRBV5-1 and TRBJ2-1, with TRBD2 matching 11 bases. The CDR3 is 16 amino acids. The V gene end was trimmed by 1 base and the J gene end by 4 bases; junction bases not matched to a gene: 4. Per germline, CDR1 SGHRS and CDR2 YFSETQ. CDR3 nucleotides: TGCGCCAGCAGCTTGCAATCTAGCGGGGGGTACAATGAGCAGTTCTTC. Its protein product is CASSLQSSGGYNEQFF.

The genes are TRBV29-1 and TRBJ1-3; D may be TRBD1 (6 bases). Germline CDR1 reads SQVTM; CDR2 reads ANQGSEA. The CDR3 totals 13 residues. V shed 6 bases and J shed 6 bases, with 15 bases lying between them. CDR3 in amino acids: CSVWDIGKNTIYF. CDR3 in DNA: TGCAGCGTCTGGGACATAGGGAAAAACACCATATATTTT.

V gene TRBV4-2 combines with J gene TRBJ1-4; D is possibly TRBD1 (6 bases). The germline CDR1 and CDR2 sequences are LGHNA and YNFKEQ. V was trimmed by 1 base and J by 0 bases, leaving 9 bases between them. CDR3 length: 16 amino acids. This chain's CDR3 is CASSQAQGATNEKLFF. CDR3 bases: TGTGCCAGCAGCCAAGCACAGGGTGCAACTAATGAAAAACTGTTTTTT.

The chain joins TRBV10-2 to TRBJ1-1; weak D call: TRBD1 (5 bases). Germline CDR1 WSHSY, CDR2 SAAADI. The CDR3 contains 17 residues. V was pared by 0 bases and J by 1 base, with 15 bases between. The CDR3 DNA sequence: TGCGCCAGCAGTGAGTCGATCATCGGGGGATCGAACACTGAAGCTTTCTTT. Protein product: CASSESIIGGSNTEAFF.

On this clone: One end of the junction fails to match germline, which may point to a read error. The chain links TRBV7-2 to TRBJ2-5; 9 nucleotides line up with TRBD2. Germline V gene data show CDR1 as SGHTA and CDR2 as FQGNSA. There are 16 residues in the CDR3. The CDR3 sequence: CASSLGIAGAQQTQYF. Written as DNA, the CDR3 is TGTGCCAGCAGCTTAGGGATAGCGGGGGCCCAACAGACCCAGTACTTC.

J is TRBJ1-5 and V is TRBV5-1, with a possible D match to TRBD1 (6 bases). V lost 2 bases, J lost 5 bases, and 11 bases lay in between. In germline, CDR1 is SGHRS, CDR2 YFSETQ. The CDR3 length is 14 residues. CDR3 amino acids: CASSFKGGDQPQHF. As DNA, the CDR3 is TGCGCCAGCAGCTTCAAAGGGGGGGATCAGCCCCAGCATTTT. The full variable domain, rest sourced from reference TRBV5-1 and TRBJ1-5, is KAGVTQTPRYLIKTRGQQVTLSCSPISGHRSVSWYQQTPGQGLQFLFEYFSETQRNKGNFPGRFSGRQFSNSRSEMNVSTLELGDSALYLCASSFKGGDQPQHFGDGTRLSIL.

This clone appeared many times. The chain couples TRBV18 to TRBJ1-4; D gene uncertain. The CDR3 totals 14 residues. The germline CDR1 and CDR2 sequences are KGHSH and LQKENI. Deletions cut 0 bases from V and 8 bases from J, with 10 bases between. CDR3 coding DNA: TGTGCCAGCTCACCACCGAGCAGGAAGGAAAAACTGTTTTTT. Translating gives CASSPPSRKEKLFF.

The chain employs TRBV6-5 and TRBJ1-5; D call uncertain. The CDR3 contains 14 residues. The germline V and J ends were trimmed by 0 bases and 7 bases, with 10 bases remaining between them. Germline CDR1 and CDR2: MNHEY and SVGAGI. The CDR3 here is CASSYSKVGQPQHF. In DNA, the CDR3 is TGTGCCAGCAGTTACTCGAAAGTCGGGCAGCCCCAGCATTTT.

The J gene is TRBJ2-3, the V gene TRBV7-9, with D tentatively TRBD2 (5 bases). The germline V gene encodes CDR1 SEHNR and CDR2 FQNEAQ (reference sequence). This CDR3 is built from 14 residues. The ends were cut back, 5 bases at V and 4 bases at J, with 13 bases in the middle. Here the CDR3 DNA reads TGTGCCAGCAGCCCAACGTTGGAGGCAGATACGCAGTATTTT. Protein product: CASSPTLEADTQYF. Full variable domain (remainder filled in from reference TRBV7-9 and TRBJ2-3): DTGVSQNPRHKITKRGQNVTFRCDPISEHNRLYWYRQTLGQGPEFLTYFQNEAQLEKSRLLSDRFSAERPKGSFSTLEIQRTEQGDSAMYLCASSPTLEADTQYFGPGTRLTVL.

V is TRBV5-5 and J is TRBJ2-2; a possible D gene is TRBD2 (6 bases). Germline assignment: CDR1 SGHKS and CDR2 YYEKEE (reference sequence). Trimming took off 0 bases at V and 7 bases at J, with 13 bases between the two ends. The CDR3 is 15 residues long. CDR3: CASSLGMGAGGELFF. The CDR3 region has the DNA TGTGCCAGCAGCTTGGGTATGGGAGCGGGCGGGGAGCTGTTTTTT.

This chain joins TRBV5-6 and TRBJ2-7, with 11 bases that match TRBD1. The V segment lost 2 bases and the J segment 5 bases; nucleotides outside the gene matches: 3. The CDR3 has 14 residues. Germline CDR1 is SGHDT and CDR2 is YYEEEE. CDR3 region: CASSFWDRGNEQYF. The CDR3 bases are TGTGCCAGCAGCTTCTGGGACAGGGGGAACGAGCAGTACTTC.

V and J are TRBV2 and TRBJ2-2; 14 bases are a match to TRBD2. This CDR3 has 16 amino acids. CDR1 and CDR2 from the germline V gene are SNHLY and FYNNEI. V lost 6 bases to trimming and J lost 4 bases; unmatched junction nucleotides: 4. The CDR3 protein is CASRLGTSGGTGELFF. The CDR3 DNA reads TGTGCCAGCAGACTAGGGACTAGCGGGGGCACCGGGGAGCTGTTTTTT.

J is TRBJ2-7 and V is TRBV9; 7 positions agree with TRBD1. The CDR3 totals 13 residues. Germline V gene sequence: CDR1 SGDLS, CDR2 YYNGEE. V dropped 2 bases and J dropped 3; count of bases not matched to a gene: 2. The CDR3 here is CASSVDRDYEQYF. CDR3 sequence (DNA): TGTGCCAGCAGCGTCGACAGGGACTACGAGCAGTACTTC.

The genes are TRBV3-1 (or the pseudogene TRBV3-2) and TRBJ2-5, with 7 bases identical to TRBD1. J lost 3 bases, V lost 8 bases, and 6 bases had no gene match. The CDR3 is made up of 13 amino acids. CDR1 and CDR2 (germline): LGHDT, YNNKEL (reference sequence). DNA of the CDR3: TGTGCCAGCGGGGGACAGCCTAAAGAGACCCAGTACTTC. Protein sequence: CASGGQPKETQYF.

This chain uses TRBV2 with TRBJ1-1; D is undetermined. The germline V and J ends were trimmed by 8 bases and 5 bases, with 15 bases remaining between them. The CDR3 contains 13 residues. The V gene's germline CDR1 is SNHLY and CDR2 FYNNEI. Here the CDR3 reads CASGRQPQTEAFF. The CDR3, as DNA: TGTGCCAGCGGCCGACAACCCCAAACTGAAGCTTTCTTT.

This clone was seen a handful of times. The chain joins TRBV6-5 to TRBJ1-5, with 11 positions matching TRBD1. The germline V gene encodes CDR1 MNHEY and CDR2 SVGAGI. J gave up 7 bases and V 6 bases, and 5 bases lay outside the gene matches. The CDR3 is 14 amino acids. The CDR3 DNA sequence: TGTGCCAGCAGGGAGGACAGGGGGCGGCAGCCCCAGCATTTT. Its translation is CASREDRGRQPQHF.

The J gene is TRBJ1-1, the V gene TRBV4-1; a possible D gene is TRBD1 (5 bases). Germline loops: CDR1 MGHRA, CDR2 YSYEKL. Trimming removed 2 bases at V and 0 bases at J, with 19 bases between. CDR3 length: 18 amino acids. The CDR3: CASSQYYKQASLNTEAFF. The CDR3 DNA sequence: TGCGCCAGCAGCCAATATTACAAACAGGCAAGTCTGAACACTGAAGCTTTCTTT.

V usage is TRBV2 and J usage is TRBJ2-3; 8 bases align to TRBD2. The CDR3 has 13 amino acids. Trimming at V came to 4 bases and at J to 4 bases, leaving 1 base not matched to a gene. CDR1 and CDR2 from the germline V gene are SNHLY and FYNNEI. DNA of the CDR3: TGTGCCAGCAGTGGGACTAGCTCAGATACGCAGTATTTT. Translated: CASSGTSSDTQYF.

CDR3 protein: CASSPLGGSVGNTEAFF. Written as DNA, the CDR3 is TGTGCCAGTAGTCCCCTTGGAGGTTCCGTAGGGAACACTGAAGCTTTCTTT. This rearrangement joins TRBV19 to TRBJ1-1; unclear D gene. V shed 5 bases and J shed 1 base, with 20 bases lying between them. This CDR3 is built from 17 residues. Germline-derived CDR1 and CDR2 are LNHDA and SQIVND (reference sequence).

The chain carries TRBV27 and TRBJ2-3; 12 positions agree with TRBD2. This CDR3 has 17 residues. The ends lost 3 bases at V and 0 bases at J; junction bases unmatched: 4. Germline CDR1 is MNHEY and CDR2 is SMNVEV (reference sequence). CDR3 region: CASSLIGLAGSTDTQYF. The CDR3 DNA follows: TGTGCCAGCAGTTTGATTGGACTAGCGGGAAGCACAGATACGCAGTATTTT.